Listed below are T cell receptor beta chains from one sample, sequenced in a study of blood T cell repertoires in COVID-19. Measured with immunoSEQ multiplex PCR; TCRdb has only the in-frame clones, and not every one. The table lists over 35,000 clones, more than 75% of them singletons, with 15% to 20% in the top ten. Sequenced: peripheral blood. The origin of the receptors is a man in his 70s with active COVID-19. CDR3s include the opening cysteine and the closing phenylalanine or tryptophan. D genes are given only for firm matches. Expanded clones are given a class, and other clones once, few, many or no size at all.

j_call clone_size v_call d_call cdr3_nt cdr3_aa
TRBJ2-7 NA TRBV18 NA TGTGCCAGCTCACCTGGGGCGGGGAAATCCTACGAGCAGTACTTC CASSPGAGKSYEQYF
TRBJ1-6 NA TRBV6-1 NA TGTGCCAGCAGTGAAATAGCGCGGGTGAATTCACCCCTCCACTTT CASSEIARVNSPLHF
TRBJ2-2 once TRBV7-9 NA TGTGCCAGCAGCTGGGGAACTAGTACCGGGGAGCTGTTTTTT CASSWGTSTGELFF
TRBJ1-4 NA TRBV27 NA TGTGCCAGCAGTTTGGAGGCCCCGGGTGCAACTAATGAAAAACTGTTTTTT CASSLEAPGATNEKLFF
TRBJ2-7 NA TRBV5-8 TRBD1 TGTGCCAGCAGCTCGGACAGGATGAAAGCCTACGAGCAGTACTTC CASSSDRMKAYEQYF
TRBJ1-4 NA TRBV3-1/TRBV3-2 TRBD1 TGTGCCAGCAGCGCTAGGGGGCAAGGTGAAAAACTGTTTTTT CASSARGQGEKLFF
TRBJ1-6 NA TRBV7-2 TRBD1 TGTGCCAGCAGCTTAGTGGTGACAGGGGGCTCACCCCTCCACTTT CASSLVVTGGSPLHF
TRBJ2-3 NA TRBV7-6 NA TGTGCCAGCAGCCACCCGACAGGAGAGGATACGCAGTATTTT CASSHPTGEDTQYF
TRBJ2-5 once TRBV30 NA TGTGCCTGGACCCAGGGCACTTGGGGGACCCAGTACTTC CAWTQGTWGTQYF
TRBJ2-7 NA TRBV29-1 TRBD2 TGCAGCGCCAAGCGGGATTCGTACGAGCAGTACTTC CSAKRDSYEQYF
TRBJ2-7 NA TRBV6-2/TRBV6-3 TRBD1 TGTGCCAGCAGTTCACAGGGGGCGCGTTTAGCCGAGCAGTACTTC CASSSQGARLAEQYF
TRBJ1-4 NA TRBV6-5 TRBD1 TGTGCCAGCAGCCTCAACAGGGGGACTAATGAAAAACTGTTTTTT CASSLNRGTNEKLFF
TRBJ2-7 NA TRBV7-2 NA TGTGCCAGCAGCTTAGGGTCAGGCGTCATCTCCTACGAGCAGTACTTC CASSLGSGVISYEQYF
TRBJ2-7 NA TRBV12-3/TRBV12-4 NA TGTGCCAGCAGTGGCCTAGGGGTAGGCGAGCAGTACTTC CASSGLGVGEQYF
TRBJ1-6 NA TRBV4-1 NA TGCGCCAGCAGCCAAGTACTGGGCCATAATTCACCCCTCCACTTT CASSQVLGHNSPLHF
TRBJ1-5 NA TRBV18 TRBD1 TGTGCCAGCTCATCTTCGACAGGGGCCAGTCAGCCCCAGCATTTT CASSSSTGASQPQHF
TRBJ2-1 NA TRBV7-3 NA TGTGCCAGCAGCTTACAGGGCTACAATGAGCAGTTCTTC CASSLQGYNEQFF
TRBJ1-2 once TRBV9 TRBD1 TGTGCCAGCAGCGTAGGGGGGACAGCTAACTATGGCTACACCTTC CASSVGGTANYGYTF
TRBJ1-2 NA TRBV6-5 TRBD1 TGTGCCAGCAGGGGGGACAGGGGGGTTTATGGCTACACCTTC CASRGDRGVYGYTF
TRBJ1-5 NA TRBV19 NA TGTGCCAGTTCCTTCCCGATACAGGGTCAGCCCCAGCATTTT CASSFPIQGQPQHF
TRBJ2-7 NA TRBV20-1 NA TGCAGTGCTAGTGAGGACAGATCCTACGAGCAGTACTTC CSASEDRSYEQYF
TRBJ2-5 NA TRBV9 TRBD1 TGTGCCAGCAGCGTAGGAGGGGGCACCCACCAAGAGACCCAGTACTTC CASSVGGGTHQETQYF
TRBJ2-1 NA TRBV6-6 TRBD1 TGTGCCAGCAGTCGATCCGGTTTCGGGACAGGGGTAAACAATGAGCAGTTCTTC CASSRSGFGTGVNNEQFF
TRBJ2-4 NA TRBV7-2 NA TGTGCCAGCAGCTTGAGGGACATTCAGTACTTC CASSLRDIQYF
TRBJ1-1 NA TRBV6-5 TRBD1 TGTGCCAGCAGTTACCTCAGGGGGCGCATGAACACTGAAGCTTTCTTT CASSYLRGRMNTEAFF
TRBJ2-7 medium-sized TRBV27 NA TGTGCCAGCAGTTTAGCGGGGCGTCGATCCAGGGGGGTCTACGAGCAGTACTTC CASSLAGRRSRGVYEQYF
TRBJ1-1 NA TRBV6-2/TRBV6-3 NA TGTGCCAGCAGTTACTCGACCGGCGGGTTAAGTGACACTGAAGCTTTCTTT CASSYSTGGLSDTEAFF
TRBJ2-7 few TRBV28 NA TGTGCCAGCAGTTCGCCGGGATCAAACCACTACGAGCAGTACTTC CASSSPGSNHYEQYF
TRBJ2-2 NA TRBV7-3 TRBD1 TGTGCCAGCAGCTCCACAGGGGCCGGGGAGCTGTTTTTT CASSSTGAGELFF
TRBJ1-2 once TRBV21-1 NA TGTGCCAGCAGCAAAAGGGCCGGAGGATATGGCTACACCTTC CASSKRAGGYGYTF
TRBJ2-3 NA TRBV6-6 TRBD2 TGTGCCAGCAGTTCCCCCGAGGGGGGACTAGCGGAGCAGTATTTT CASSSPEGGLAEQYF
TRBJ1-2 NA TRBV5-1 TRBD1 TGCGCCAGCAGCTCCGACAGGGACGGATATGGCTACACCTTC CASSSDRDGYGYTF
TRBJ1-6 NA TRBV6-5 NA TGTGCCAGCAGTTATGGGTCGGGCTCCTATAATTCACCCCTCCACTTT CASSYGSGSYNSPLHF
TRBJ2-3 NA TRBV2 NA TGTGCCACCGGACTGACCAGTTCCACAGATACGCAGTATTTT CATGLTSSTDTQYF
TRBJ1-2 once TRBV28 NA TGTGCCAGCAGTTTAATGGCAAACTATGGCTACACCTTC CASSLMANYGYTF
TRBJ2-1 NA TRBV7-8 NA TGTGCCAGCAGAGCGGGACAGGCATACAATGAGCAGTTCTTC CASRAGQAYNEQFF
TRBJ1-4 NA TRBV7-9 TRBD1 TGTGCCAGCAGCTCCCCCTGGACAGGGGGAGGCGAAAAACTGTTTTTT CASSSPWTGGGEKLFF
TRBJ1-1 few TRBV10-3 NA TGTGCCATCAGTGAGTCGGGGGCCTTGGGGAACACTGAAGCTTTCTTT CAISESGALGNTEAFF
TRBJ1-6 NA TRBV7-7 TRBD1 TGTGCTAGCAGCTCCGGGACAGGGCCCAATTCACCCCTCCACTTT CASSSGTGPNSPLHF
TRBJ1-6 once TRBV19 NA TGTGCCAGTAGACCGGACAGTTCCTATAATTCACCCCTCCACTTT CASRPDSSYNSPLHF
TRBJ2-7 NA TRBV19 NA TGTGCCAGTAGTCCCGGGACATCCTACGAGCAGTACTTC CASSPGTSYEQYF
TRBJ2-7 NA TRBV30 NA TGTGCCTGGAGTGTTGGGGCGCCCGAGCAGTACTTC CAWSVGAPEQYF
TRBJ1-2 once TRBV19 NA TGTGCCAGTAATCGTCAGGGGCAATCCTATGGCTACACCTTC CASNRQGQSYGYTF
TRBJ2-7 NA TRBV24-1 TRBD1 TGTGCCACCAGTGATCCCCGGGACAGGACCTACGAGCAGTACTTC CATSDPRDRTYEQYF
TRBJ2-7 NA TRBV2 NA TGTGCCAGCAGTGGGCTCCAGGGTGCGACCTACGAGCAGTACTTC CASSGLQGATYEQYF
TRBJ1-3 NA TRBV29-1 NA TGCAGCGGTGGGGGCGGGGGATCCTCTGGAAACACCATATATTTT CSGGGGGSSGNTIYF
TRBJ1-6 NA TRBV18 NA TGTGCCAGCTCACCACCCTTGGGAGAGGCCTTTAATTCACCCCTCCACTTT CASSPPLGEAFNSPLHF
TRBJ2-5 NA TRBV30 TRBD1 TGTGCCTGGAAAGGGGGCGGAGAGACCCAGTACTTC CAWKGGGETQYF
TRBJ2-2 NA TRBV24-1 NA TGTGCCACCAGTGATTTGGACGGGAGCGTCACCGGGGAGCTGTTTTTT CATSDLDGSVTGELFF
TRBJ1-3 NA TRBV5-4 TRBD1 TGTGCCAGCAGCTTGGGTGGCGACAGGGGGGGAAACACCATATATTTT CASSLGGDRGGNTIYF
TRBJ1-2 NA TRBV6-5 TRBD1 TGTGCCAGCAGTTACGAAGGACAGGGCTTGCGTGGCTACACCTTC CASSYEGQGLRGYTF
TRBJ1-5 NA TRBV6-5 TRBD1 TGTGCCAGCAGTCGAACAGGGGCCAATCAGCCCCAGCATTTT CASSRTGANQPQHF
TRBJ2-1 NA TRBV4-1 TRBD2 TGCGCCAGCAGCCAAGTAATAGGGACTAGGGGCACTGAGCAGTTCTTC CASSQVIGTRGTEQFF
TRBJ2-7 NA TRBV24-1 TRBD1 TGTGCCACCAGTGAGCGTGACGGGACAGGGGGCTTGCAGTACTTC CATSERDGTGGLQYF
TRBJ1-2 NA TRBV7-9 TRBD1 TGTGCCAGCAGTCCGACAGGGGTTAACTATGGCTACACCTTC CASSPTGVNYGYTF
TRBJ2-3 once TRBV28 NA TGTGCCAGCAGCTCCCCCCGCGCGGGAGTAGGGGGAGATACGCAGTATTTT CASSSPRAGVGGDTQYF
TRBJ1-5 once TRBV2 TRBD1 TGTGCCAGCACTGGACAGGGAGTACCTAATCAGCCCCAGCATTTT CASTGQGVPNQPQHF
TRBJ1-3 NA TRBV6-6 NA TGTGCCAGCAGCAACGACAGAAGCTCTGGAAACACCATATATTTT CASSNDRSSGNTIYF